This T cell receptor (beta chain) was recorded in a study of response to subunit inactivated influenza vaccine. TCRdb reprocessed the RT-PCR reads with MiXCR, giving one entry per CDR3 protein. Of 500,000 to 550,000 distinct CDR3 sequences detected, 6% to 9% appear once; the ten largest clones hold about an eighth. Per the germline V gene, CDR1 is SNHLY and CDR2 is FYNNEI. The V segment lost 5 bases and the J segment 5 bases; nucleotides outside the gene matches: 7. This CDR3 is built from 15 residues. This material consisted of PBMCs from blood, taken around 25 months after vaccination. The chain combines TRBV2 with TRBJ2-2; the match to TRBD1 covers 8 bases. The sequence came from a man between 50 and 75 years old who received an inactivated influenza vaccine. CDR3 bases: TGTGCCAGCAGTTGGACAGGGAGAACAACCGGGGAGCTGTTTTTT. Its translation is CASSWTGRTTGELFF.